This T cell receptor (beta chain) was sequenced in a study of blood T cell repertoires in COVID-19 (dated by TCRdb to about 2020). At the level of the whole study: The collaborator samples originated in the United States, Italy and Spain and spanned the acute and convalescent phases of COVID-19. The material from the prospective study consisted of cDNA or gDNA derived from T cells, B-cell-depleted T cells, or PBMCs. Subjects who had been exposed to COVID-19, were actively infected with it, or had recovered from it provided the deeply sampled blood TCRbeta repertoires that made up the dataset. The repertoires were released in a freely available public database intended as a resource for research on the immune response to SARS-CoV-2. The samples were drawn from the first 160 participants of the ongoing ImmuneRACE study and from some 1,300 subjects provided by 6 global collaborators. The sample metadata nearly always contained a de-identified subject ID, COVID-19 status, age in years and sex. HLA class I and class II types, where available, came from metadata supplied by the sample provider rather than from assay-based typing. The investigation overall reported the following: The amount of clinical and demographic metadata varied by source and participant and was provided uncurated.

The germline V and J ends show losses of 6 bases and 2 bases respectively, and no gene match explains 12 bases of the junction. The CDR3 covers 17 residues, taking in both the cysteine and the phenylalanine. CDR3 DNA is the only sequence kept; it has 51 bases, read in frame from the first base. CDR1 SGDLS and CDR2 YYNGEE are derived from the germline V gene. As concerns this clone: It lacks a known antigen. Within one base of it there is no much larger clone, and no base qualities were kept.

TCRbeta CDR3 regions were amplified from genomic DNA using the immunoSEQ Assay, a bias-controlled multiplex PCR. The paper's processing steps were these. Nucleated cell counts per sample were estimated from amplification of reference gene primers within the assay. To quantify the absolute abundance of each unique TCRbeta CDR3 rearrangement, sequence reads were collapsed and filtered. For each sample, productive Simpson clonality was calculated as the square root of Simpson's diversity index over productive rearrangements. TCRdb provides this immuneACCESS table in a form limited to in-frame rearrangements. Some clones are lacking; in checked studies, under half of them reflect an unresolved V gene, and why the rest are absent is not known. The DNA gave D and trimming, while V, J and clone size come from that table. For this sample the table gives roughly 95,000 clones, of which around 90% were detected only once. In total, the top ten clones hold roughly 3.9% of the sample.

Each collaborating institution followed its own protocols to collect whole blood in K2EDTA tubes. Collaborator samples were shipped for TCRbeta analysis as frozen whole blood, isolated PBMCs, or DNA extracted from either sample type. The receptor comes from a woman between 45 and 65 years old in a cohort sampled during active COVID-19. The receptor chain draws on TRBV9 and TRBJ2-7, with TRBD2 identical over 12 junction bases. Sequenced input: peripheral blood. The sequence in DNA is TGTGCCAGCATCACCGACGCGACTAGCGGGGGTGCCTACGAGCAGTACTTC. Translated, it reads CASITDATSGGAYEQYF. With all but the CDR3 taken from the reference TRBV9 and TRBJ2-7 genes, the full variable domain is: DSGVTQTPKHLITATGQRVTLRCSPRSGDLSVYWYQQSLDQGLQFLIQYYNGEERAKGNILERFSAQQFPDLHSELNLSSLELGDSALYFCASITDATSGGAYEQYFGPGTRLTVT.